This T cell receptor (beta chain) was recovered during a study of Graves' ophthalmopathy and Graves' hyperthyroidism. Study results and caveats: The study's model predicted ophthalmopathy progression at about 68% sensitivity and almost 75% specificity.

This clonotype was found a few times. Its antigen is undetermined. Trimming took 3 bases from V and 4 from J, leaving 9 bases between them. The length of the CDR3 is 14 residues. Germline loops: CDR1 SGHAT, CDR2 FQNNGV. The term stable hyperthyroidism indicated an absence of ophthalmopathy within 18 months of follow-up. Orbital computed tomography, thyroid ultrasound, TRAb, serum thyroxine and clinical symptoms formed the basis of diagnosis. Amplification of TCR beta CDR3 regions used RNA transcripts. Second-round multiplex PCR came after first-round RT-PCR with HTBI primers. MiXCR, run by TCRdb on the multiplex PCR reads, gives a single entry per CDR3 protein. The sample carries a few hundred thousand distinct CDR3 sequences, approximately 15% recorded once.

Sequencing was performed on peripheral blood. The V call is TRBV11-2, the J call TRBJ2-2; D is unclear. The TCR was taken from a woman under 30 with stable Graves' hyperthyroidism. CDR3 in DNA: TGTGCCAGCAGCTTCGGCCTAGGCACCGGGGAGCTGTTTTTT. This codes for CASSFGLGTGELFF.